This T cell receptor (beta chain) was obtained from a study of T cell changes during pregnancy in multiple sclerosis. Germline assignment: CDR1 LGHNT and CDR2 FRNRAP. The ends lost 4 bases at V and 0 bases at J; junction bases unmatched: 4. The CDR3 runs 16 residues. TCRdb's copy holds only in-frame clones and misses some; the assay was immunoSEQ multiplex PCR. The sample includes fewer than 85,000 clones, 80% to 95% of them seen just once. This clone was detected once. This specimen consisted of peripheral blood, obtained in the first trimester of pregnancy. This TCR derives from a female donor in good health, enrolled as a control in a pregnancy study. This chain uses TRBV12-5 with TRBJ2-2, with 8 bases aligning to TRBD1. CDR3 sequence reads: CASGSTDRANTGELFF. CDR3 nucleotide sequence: TGTGCTAGTGGTTCGACGGACAGGGCGAACACCGGGGAGCTGTTTTTT. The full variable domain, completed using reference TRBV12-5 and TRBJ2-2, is DARVTQTPRHKVTEMGQEVTMRCQPILGHNTVFWYRQTMMQGLELLAYFRNRAPLDDSGMPKDRFSAEMPDATLATLKIQPSEPRDSAVYFCASGSTDRANTGELFFGEGSRLTVL.